The entry that follows covers one T cell receptor beta chain sequence. Its antigen is unknown. No clone much larger than this one lies a single base away; base qualities are absent. Taken from cysteine to phenylalanine, the CDR3 has 15 residues. Only the CDR3 region is kept as DNA, spanning 45 bases read in frame from base 1. The germline V gene (reference sequence) specifies LGHDT as CDR1 and YNNKEL as CDR2. V is trimmed back by 4 bases and J by 11 bases, and the junction contains 13 bases that no gene match accounts for. These data belong to a study of blood T cell repertoires in COVID-19 (dated by TCRdb to 2018 to 2021). In the study overall: Samples covering the acute and convalescent phases of COVID-19 were provided by collaborators in the United States, Italy and Spain. A de-identified subject ID, COVID-19 status, age in years and sex were almost always included in the sample metadata. Subjects who had been exposed to COVID-19, were actively infected with it, or had recovered from it provided the deeply sampled blood TCRbeta repertoires that made up the dataset. The samples were drawn from two sources: the first 160 participants of the ongoing ImmuneRACE study, and 1,000 to 1,500 subjects contributed by 6 global collaborators. The prospective study material was composed of cDNA or gDNA derived from T cells, B-cell-depleted T cells, or PBMCs. Where available, HLA class I and class II types were obtained from metadata supplied by the sample provider rather than from assay-based typing. The repertoires were released in a freely available public database intended as a resource for research on the immune response to SARS-CoV-2. What the work shows at the level of the full study, not this receptor alone: The amount of clinical and demographic metadata varied by source and participant and was provided uncurated.

Participants in the prospective study were aged roughly 18 to 89 years, lived in about two dozen United States geographic areas, and enrolled through a virtual design. To assign participants to cohorts, the prospective study relied on clinical history that participants themselves reported in a screening survey and a study questionnaire. For ImmuneRACE Cohort 3, a participant was defined as recovered based on two consecutive negative NP/OP PCR tests, clearance by a healthcare professional, or resolution of symptoms. Each participant in the prospective study had whole blood, serum and a nasopharyngeal or oropharyngeal swab collected by mobile phlebotomists. Over a roughly 2-month period, participants in the prospective study had the option of providing additional blood draws and questionnaires. Before DNA extraction, prospective study blood samples were shipped either frozen or at room temperature.

The immunoSEQ Assay, a bias-controlled multiplex PCR, was used to amplify TCRbeta CDR3 regions from genomic DNA. On the authors' methods: The number of nucleated cells in each sample was estimated by amplification of reference gene primers within the assay. Sequence reads were collapsed and filtered to measure the absolute abundance of every unique TCRbeta CDR3 rearrangement. For each sample, productive Simpson clonality was calculated as the square root of Simpson's diversity index across productive rearrangements. TCRdb limited this immuneACCESS table to in-frame rearrangements with V and J called. A share of clones is missing; checked studies link under half to unresolved V genes, and the rest is unexplained. From that table come the V and J calls and clone size; the DNA was used to work out D and trimming. The sample table holds over 250,000 clones, of which 90% were seen once. The ten top clones hold 2.6% of the sample.

The TCR comes from a man aged 55 to 70 who had recovered from COVID-19. This sequence uses TRBV3-1 (or the pseudogene TRBV3-2) and TRBJ1-4; 7 central bases correspond to TRBD1. Sequencing input: PBMCs or T cells enriched from blood (not recorded which). The sequence in DNA is TGTGCCAGCAGCCCAAGACAGGGAGGTCTAGGGAAACTGTTTTTT. Protein translation: CASSPRQGGLGKLFF.